Presented here are 28 T cell receptor beta chains from one specimen sequenced in a study of blood T cells in healthy people across ages. A sample-barcoded 5' primer and a J-beta primer mix were used in a second PCR of roughly 6 to 12 cycles. Each CDR3 protein gets one entry after TCRdb re-called the 5' RACE reads with MiXCR. The sample records 600,000 to 1,000,000 distinct CDR3 sequences, roughly 60% being singletons. The sample was blood. The receptors derive from a man under 40 in good health.

The V and J genes are TRBV6-2 or TRBV6-3 and TRBJ2-6; D is ambiguous. The CDR3 length is 13 residues. Germline V gives CDR1 MNHEY, CDR2 SVGEGT. Trimming took off 7 bases at V and 1 base at J, with 5 bases between the two ends. The CDR3 is CASIPSGANVLTF. The CDR3 DNA sequence: TGTGCCAGCATCCCTTCTGGGGCCAACGTCCTGACTTTC.

The genes are TRBV18 and TRBJ1-6; 7 positions match TRBD1. J lost 1 base, V lost 5 bases, and 8 bases had no gene match. The CDR3 length is 17 residues. Germline V gene sequence: CDR1 KGHSH, CDR2 LQKENI. CDR3 in amino acids: CASSKLTGNSYNSPLHF. CDR3 bases: TGTGCCAGCTCAAAACTGACAGGGAATTCCTATAATTCACCCCTCCACTTT.

The chain carries TRBV7-9 and TRBJ2-7, with 9 bases matching TRBD1. Per germline, CDR1 SEHNR and CDR2 FQNEAQ (reference sequence). V lost 4 bases to trimming and J lost 4 bases; unmatched junction nucleotides: 17. The CDR3 length is 18 residues. The CDR3 nucleotides are TGTGCCAGCAGCTCTCCGGACCCGGTGGGACAGGGAGCGTACGAGCAGTACTTC. Amino acid sequence: CASSSPDPVGQGAYEQYF.

In nucleotides, the CDR3 is TGTGCCAGCAGCTTAATGGGACAGGGCGGATGCGGGCAGTACTTC. It is translated as CASSLMGQGGCGQYF. This chain connects TRBV7-3 to TRBJ2-7; TRBD1 matches at 9 bases. The CDR3 runs 15 residues. Germline V gene data show CDR1 as SGHTA and CDR2 as FQGTGA. J was trimmed by 9 bases and V by 1 base; bases with no gene match: 10.

This clonotype appeared once. The chain combines TRBV6-5 with TRBJ2-1, with D perhaps being TRBD1 or TRBD2 (7 bases each). The CDR3 has 11 residues. Germline V gene sequence: CDR1 MNHEY, CDR2 SVGAGI. V was trimmed by 6 bases and J by 14 bases, leaving 14 bases between them. The CDR3 DNA sequence: TGTGCCAGCAGGCAGACAGGGAGGGAGTTCTTC. It is translated as CASRQTGREFF.

CDR3 protein: CASREDTGTSNQPQHF. The CDR3 nucleotides are TGTGCCAGCAGGGAAGACACAGGGACTAGCAATCAGCCCCAGCATTTT. This chain joins TRBV12-3 or TRBV12-4 and TRBJ1-5; possibly TRBD1 for D (6 bases). Trimming removed 6 bases from V and 0 bases from J, with 15 bases in between. The CDR3 is 16 residues long.

This clonotype was seen more than once but under ten times. The rearrangement joins TRBV10-3 to TRBJ2-3; 8 bases line up with TRBD1. J was trimmed by 1 base and V by 6 bases; bases with no gene match: 6. CDR1 ENHRY and CDR2 SYGVKD come from the germline V gene. This CDR3 spans 15 amino acids. The CDR3 sequence: CAIRADRGGTDTQYF. CDR3 sequence (DNA): TGTGCCATCAGAGCAGACAGGGGCGGCACAGATACGCAGTATTTT.

There are a few counts of this clonotype. The chain links TRBV29-1 to TRBJ2-5; TRBD1 is a possible D gene (5 bases). Germline CDR1 SQVTM, CDR2 ANQGSEA. The CDR3 covers 12 residues. V dropped 4 bases and J dropped 5 bases, with 11 bases sitting between them. In DNA form, the CDR3 reads TGCAGCGTTGGTCAGGGATCGGAGACCCAGTACTTC. Its translation is CSVGQGSETQYF.

This clonotype was recorded many times. J is TRBJ2-1 and V is TRBV10-3, with D possibly matching TRBD2 (5 bases). Germline loops: CDR1 ENHRY, CDR2 SYGVKD. The CDR3 is made up of 13 amino acids. Trimming pared 8 bases from V and 7 bases from J, leaving 15 bases between. The CDR3 DNA follows: TGTGCCATCGTAAGGAGTGGGAGTAATGAGCAGTTCTTC. Translation gives CAIVRSGSNEQFF.

V usage is TRBV4-2 and J usage is TRBJ1-1; D ambiguous. The V gene lost 2 bases and the J gene lost 1 base, with 14 bases spanning the gap. Germline values: CDR1 LGHNA, CDR2 YNFKEQ. The CDR3 runs to 16 residues. The CDR3 nucleotides read TGTGCCAGCAGCCAACCCGGCGCGACTTCGAACACTGAAGCTTTCTTT. The encoded protein is CASSQPGATSNTEAFF.

This chain links TRBV7-2 with TRBJ2-2, with D possibly matching TRBD1 (6 bases). The V and J ends lost 5 bases and 5 bases respectively, with 21 bases between them. This CDR3 has 17 residues. Germline-derived CDR1 and CDR2 are SGHTA and FQGNSA. The CDR3 reads CASSNPPGVVGTGELFF. In nucleotides, the CDR3 is TGTGCCAGCAGCAACCCGCCAGGGGTGGTTGGGACCGGGGAGCTGTTTTTT. Full variable domain (rest looked up from reference TRBV7-2 and TRBJ2-2): GAGVSQSPSNKVTEKGKDVELRCDPISGHTALYWYRQSLGQGLEFLIYFQGNSAPDKSGLPSDRFSAERTGGSVSTLTIQRTQQEDSAVYLCASSNPPGVVGTGELFFGEGSRLTVL.

As regards this clonotype: Relative to the germline gene, one junction end is altered; a read error may explain this. The CDR3 region has the DNA TGTGTCAGCAGCTTACAAACGACGGGGCCCTACGAGCAGTACTTC. Its translation: CVSSLQTTGPYEQYF. V usage is TRBV7-3 and J usage is TRBJ2-7; D possibly matches TRBD1 or TRBD2 (5 bases each). Per germline, CDR1 SGHTA and CDR2 FQGTGA. The CDR3 extends over 15 amino acids.

Only a few counts were recorded for this clonotype. This CDR3 reads CSARGQGALYQETQYF. The CDR3 DNA reads as TGCAGTGCTAGGGGACAGGGGGCCCTATACCAAGAGACCCAGTACTTC. The V gene is TRBV20-1, the J gene TRBJ2-5, with TRBD1 identical over 12 bases. This CDR3 contains 16 residues. Per germline, CDR1 DFQATT and CDR2 SNEGSKA (reference sequence). V trimming: 3 bases; J trimming: 0 bases; junction bases outside the gene matches: 5.

This chain joins TRBV27 and TRBJ1-2; the match to TRBD1 covers 7 bases. The length of the CDR3 is 15 residues. CDR1 is MNHEY and CDR2 is SMNVEV in the germline V gene (reference sequence). After removal of 0 bases from V and 5 bases from J, the junction contained 6 bases not matched to a gene. The CDR3 DNA reads TGTGCCAGCAGTTTATCGAAAGGGACAGTGTATGGCTACACCTTC. Its protein product is CASSLSKGTVYGYTF.

The chain has TRBV7-2 and TRBJ1-6; TRBD1 is a possible D gene (6 bases). The V gene lost 1 base and the J gene lost 7 bases, with 14 bases spanning the gap. This CDR3 is built from 16 residues. Germline V lookup: CDR1 SGHTA, CDR2 FQGNSA. The CDR3 region has the DNA TGTGCCAGCAGCTTAGTTGCCGGGGGCCACAATTCACCCCTCCACTTT. It yields the protein CASSLVAGGHNSPLHF.

The chain employs TRBV5-6 and TRBJ1-2; 7 nucleotides line up with TRBD1. Germline V gives CDR1 SGHDT, CDR2 YYEEEE. This CDR3 region has 14 residues. Trimming took 4 bases from V and 4 from J; bases not matched to a gene: 7. CDR3 in amino acids: CASSLGTAFYGYTF. The CDR3 DNA reads TGTGCCAGCAGCCTTGGGACAGCGTTCTATGGCTACACCTTC.

This clonotype turned up a few times. This rearrangement joins TRBV5-5 to TRBJ2-3; D may be TRBD2 (5 bases). The germline V and J ends were trimmed by 0 bases and 0 bases, with 14 bases remaining between them. The CDR3 length is 17 residues. Germline V lookup: CDR1 SGHKS, CDR2 YYEKEE (reference sequence). CDR3 in DNA: TGTGCCAGCAGCTTGGCCAGTAGCGTAACCAGCACAGATACGCAGTATTTT. Translating gives CASSLASSVTSTDTQYF.

V and J are TRBV20-1 and TRBJ2-5; D may be TRBD1 or TRBD2 (5 bases each). Germline values: CDR1 DFQATT, CDR2 SNEGSKA (reference sequence). The CDR3 has 15 amino acids. Trimming pared 3 bases from V and 2 bases from J, leaving 16 bases between. The CDR3 is CSASRGSRKQETQYF. DNA of the CDR3: TGCAGTGCTAGCCGGGGCAGTCGAAAGCAAGAGACCCAGTACTTC.

The J gene is TRBJ2-4, the V gene TRBV6-2 or TRBV6-3; perhaps D is TRBD1 or TRBD2 (6 bases each). V was trimmed by 8 bases and J by 0 bases, leaving 17 bases between them. Germline CDR1 MNHEY, CDR2 SVGEGT. This CDR3 is built from 16 residues. Here the CDR3 reads CASGRGGRLAKNIQYF. The CDR3, as DNA: TGTGCCAGCGGCCGAGGGGGGAGACTAGCCAAAAACATTCAGTACTTC.

This clonotype was picked up a small number of times. The gene calls are TRBV6-2 or TRBV6-3 and TRBJ2-5; maybe TRBD2 (7 bases). The end of the DNA aligns better with TRBJ2-7, so the J call may be wrong. The CDR3 extends over 15 amino acids. Germline CDR1 and CDR2: MNHEY and SVGEGT. The CDR3 DNA reads TGTGCCAGCAGTTACATCTTGCGGGGGCTGGACGAGCAGTACTTC. It translates to CASSYILRGLDEQYF.

CDR3 region: CASSPGHANTGELFF. The CDR3 bases are TGTGCCAGCAGCCCGGGACACGCGAACACCGGGGAGCTGTTTTTT. The chain joins TRBV27 to TRBJ2-2; the D gene is possibly TRBD1 (6 bases). The CDR3 runs to 15 residues. The V gene lost 6 bases and the J gene lost 0 bases, with 11 bases spanning the gap. Germline CDR1 reads MNHEY; CDR2 reads SMNVEV (reference sequence).

This clonotype was detected ten times or more. The chain employs TRBV7-2 and TRBJ2-1; 7 bases fit TRBD2. J lost 8 bases, V lost 1 base, and 5 bases had no gene match. Germline lookup yields CDR1 SGHTA and CDR2 FQGNSA. This CDR3 has 14 residues. CDR3 region: CASSLGGSVYEQFF. In DNA form, the CDR3 reads TGTGCCAGCAGCTTAGGCGGGAGCGTCTATGAGCAGTTCTTC.

This clonotype was recorded a few times. The chain employs TRBV12-3 or TRBV12-4 and TRBJ2-7, with D hard to call. The CDR3 length is 14 residues. The V and J ends lost 6 bases and 0 bases respectively, with 12 bases between them. CDR3 sequence (DNA): TGTGCCAGCAGATTATCACAACTCTCCTACGAGCAGTACTTC. Protein: CASRLSQLSYEQYF.

In its sample, this clonotype was seen a few times. V usage is TRBV20-1 and J usage is TRBJ2-3, with unresolved D. The V gene's germline CDR1 is DFQATT and CDR2 SNEGSKA (reference sequence). Trimming removed 0 bases at V and 3 bases at J, with 16 bases between. The CDR3 is made up of 16 amino acids. Written as DNA, the CDR3 is TGCAGTGCTAGAGATCTTGTACGGGTTTTGACAGATACGCAGTATTTT. The encoded protein is CSARDLVRVLTDTQYF.

This clonotype was observed many times. The CDR3 DNA sequence: TGTGCCAGCAGCTTGGGCGGTGGAAGGGAGACCCAGTACTTC. Amino acids: CASSLGGGRETQYF. This chain uses TRBV7-2 with TRBJ2-5; no reliable D call. From germline, CDR1 is SGHTA and CDR2 FQGNSA. Trimming shortened V by 3 bases and J by 5 bases, and 13 bases separated the two germline ends. The CDR3 runs to 14 residues.

The chain has TRBV15 and TRBJ1-4; 9 positions agree with TRBD1. V trimming: 1 base; J trimming: 1 base; junction bases outside the gene matches: 7. In germline, CDR1 is LNHNV, CDR2 YYDKDF (reference sequence). The CDR3 spans 18 residues. For the CDR3, the DNA is TGTGCCACCAGCAGAGGCCTCGGGACAGGGATAACTAATGAAAAACTGTTTTTT. Its translation: CATSRGLGTGITNEKLFF.

The chain joins TRBV27 to TRBJ2-5, with D perhaps TRBD2 (6 bases). The CDR3 is 14 residues long. The germline V gene encodes CDR1 MNHEY and CDR2 SMNVEV (reference sequence). V lost 4 bases and J 5 bases, leaving 14 bases between the germline ends. The chain's CDR3 is CASSSGLHGETQYF. The CDR3 DNA reads TGTGCCAGCAGTTCGGGACTTCACGGGGAGACCCAGTACTTC.

Many counts were recorded for this clonotype. The chain links TRBV13 to TRBJ2-7, with TRBD2 matching 14 bases. Germline CDR1 and CDR2: PRHDT and FYEKMQ (reference sequence). The V segment lost 0 bases and the J segment 6 bases; nucleotides outside the gene matches: 4. This CDR3 is 16 amino acids long. CDR3 residues: CASSLGPGLAGGEQYF. The CDR3, as DNA: TGTGCCAGCAGCTTAGGCCCCGGACTAGCGGGAGGCGAGCAGTACTTC. Based on the CDR3 plus reference TRBV13 and TRBJ2-7, the full variable domain is AAGVIQSPRHLIKEKRETATLKCYPIPRHDTVYWYQQGPGQDPQFLISFYEKMQSDKGSIPDRFSAQQFSDYHSELNMSSLELGDSALYFCASSLGPGLAGGEQYFGPGTRLTVT.